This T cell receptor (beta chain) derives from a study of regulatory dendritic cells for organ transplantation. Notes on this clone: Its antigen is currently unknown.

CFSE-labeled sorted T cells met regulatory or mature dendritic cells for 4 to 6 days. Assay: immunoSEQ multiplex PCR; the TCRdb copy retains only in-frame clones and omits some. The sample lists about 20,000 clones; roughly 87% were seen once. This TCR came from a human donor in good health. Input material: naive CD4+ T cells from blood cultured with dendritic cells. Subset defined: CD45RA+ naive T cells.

The CDR3, as DNA: TGTGCCAGCAGCTTTGGAGACGGACCCTACGAGCAGTACTTC. Translating it yields CASSFGDGPYEQYF. The rearrangement uses TRBV7-8 and TRBJ2-7, with no clear D. Germline V gene sequence: CDR1 SGHVS, CDR2 FQNEAQ. Trimming took 3 bases from V and 2 from J, leaving 11 bases between them. The CDR3 totals 14 residues.